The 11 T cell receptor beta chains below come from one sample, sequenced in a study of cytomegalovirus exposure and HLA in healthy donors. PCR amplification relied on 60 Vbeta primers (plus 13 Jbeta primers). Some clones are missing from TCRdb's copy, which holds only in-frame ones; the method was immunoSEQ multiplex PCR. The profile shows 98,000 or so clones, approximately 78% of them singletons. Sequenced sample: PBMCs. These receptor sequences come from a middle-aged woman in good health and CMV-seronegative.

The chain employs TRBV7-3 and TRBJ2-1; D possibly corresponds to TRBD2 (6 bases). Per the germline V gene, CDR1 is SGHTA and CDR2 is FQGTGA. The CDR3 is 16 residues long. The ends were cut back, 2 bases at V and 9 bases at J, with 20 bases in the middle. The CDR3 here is CASSLFGGTPDGEQFF. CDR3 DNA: TGTGCCAGCAGCTTATTCGGCGGGACGCCAGACGGTGAGCAGTTCTTC.

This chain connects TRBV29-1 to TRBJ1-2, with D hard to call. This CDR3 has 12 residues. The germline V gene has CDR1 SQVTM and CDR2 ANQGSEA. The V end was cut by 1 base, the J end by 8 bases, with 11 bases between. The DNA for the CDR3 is TGCAGCGTTGAAGGTGAAAGGAGAGGCTACACCTTC. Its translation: CSVEGERRGYTF.

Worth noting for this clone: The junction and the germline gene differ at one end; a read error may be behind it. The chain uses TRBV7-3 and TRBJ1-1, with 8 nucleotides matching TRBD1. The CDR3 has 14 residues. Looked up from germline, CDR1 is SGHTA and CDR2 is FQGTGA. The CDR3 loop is CASSLNRDRTPINF. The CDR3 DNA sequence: TGTGCCAGCAGCTTGAACCGGGACAGGACGCCAATAAACTTT.

The CDR3 reads CASSPSPGGVAQFF. CDR3 bases: TGTGCCAGCAGCCCATCCCCGGGGGGGGTGGCGCAGTTCTTC. The chain recombines TRBV7-2 with TRBJ2-1; 8 bases align to TRBD2. This CDR3 has 14 residues. V dropped 5 bases and J dropped 12; count of bases not matched to a gene: 12. In germline, CDR1 is SGHTA, CDR2 FQGNSA.

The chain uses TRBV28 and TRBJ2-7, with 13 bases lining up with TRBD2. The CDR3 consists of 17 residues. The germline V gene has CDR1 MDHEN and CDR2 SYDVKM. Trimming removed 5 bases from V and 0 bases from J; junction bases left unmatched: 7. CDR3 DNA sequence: TGTGCCAGCAGTGGGACTAGCGGGATGGAGGTCTCCTACGAGCAGTACTTC. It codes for CASSGTSGMEVSYEQYF. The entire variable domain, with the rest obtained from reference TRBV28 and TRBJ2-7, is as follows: DVKVTQSSRYLVKRTGEKVFLECVQDMDHENMFWYRQDPGLGLRLIYFSYDVKMKEKGDIPEGYSVSREKKERFSLILESASTNQTSMYLCASSGTSGMEVSYEQYFGPGTRLTVT.

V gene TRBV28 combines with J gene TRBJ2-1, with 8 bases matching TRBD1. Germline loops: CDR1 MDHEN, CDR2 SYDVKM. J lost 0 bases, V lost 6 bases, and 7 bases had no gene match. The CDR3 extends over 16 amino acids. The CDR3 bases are TGTGCCAGCAGACTGGGACAGGTCAGCTCCTACAATGAGCAGTTCTTC. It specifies CASRLGQVSSYNEQFF.

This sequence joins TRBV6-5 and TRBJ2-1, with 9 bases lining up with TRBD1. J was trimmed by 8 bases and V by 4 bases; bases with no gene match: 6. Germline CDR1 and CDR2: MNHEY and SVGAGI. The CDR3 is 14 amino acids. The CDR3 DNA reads TGTGCCAGCAGTTCCGGGACAGGGATCCATGAGCAGTTCTTC. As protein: CASSSGTGIHEQFF.

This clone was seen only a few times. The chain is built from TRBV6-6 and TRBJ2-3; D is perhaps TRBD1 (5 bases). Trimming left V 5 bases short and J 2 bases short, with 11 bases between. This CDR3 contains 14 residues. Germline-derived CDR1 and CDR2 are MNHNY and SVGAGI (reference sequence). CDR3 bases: TGTGCCAGCAGTATAAGGGGCAACACAGATACGCAGTATTTT. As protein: CASSIRGNTDTQYF.

CDR3 in DNA: TGTGCCAGTAGTATAAGGGGTCGCGAAGAAAAACTGTTTTTT. As protein: CASSIRGREEKLFF. The V and J genes are TRBV19 and TRBJ1-4; a weak D match, TRBD1 (5 bases). Trimming shortened V by 2 bases and J by 8 bases, and 12 bases separated the two germline ends. Per the germline V gene, CDR1 is LNHDA and CDR2 is SQIVND (reference sequence). There are 14 residues in the CDR3. Supplemented by reference TRBV19 and TRBJ1-4, the full variable domain reads DGGITQSPKYLFRKEGQNVTLSCEQNLNHDAMYWYRQDPGQGLRLIYYSQIVNDFQKGDIAEGYSVSREKKESFPLTVTSAQKNPTAFYLCASSIRGREEKLFFGSGTQLSVL.

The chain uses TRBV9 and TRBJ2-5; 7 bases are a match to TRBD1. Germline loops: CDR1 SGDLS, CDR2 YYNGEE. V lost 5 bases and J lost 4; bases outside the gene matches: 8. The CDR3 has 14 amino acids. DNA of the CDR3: TGTGCCAGCAGTCTCGAACAGGGGAGAGAGACCCAGTACTTC. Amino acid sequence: CASSLEQGRETQYF.

For the CDR3, the DNA is TGTGCCAGCACGCTAGCGGGAGCTTACGAGCAGTACTTC. This gives the protein CASTLAGAYEQYF. This rearrangement joins TRBV2 to TRBJ2-7; 10 nucleotides line up with TRBD2. The germline CDR1 and CDR2 sequences are SNHLY and FYNNEI. V trimming: 7 bases; J trimming: 4 bases; junction bases outside the gene matches: 4. This CDR3 contains 13 residues.